The 22 T cell receptor beta chains in this list originate from one sample, sequenced in a study of early T cells in non-severe SARS-CoV-2 infection. TCRdb fed the 5' RACE reads into MiXCR, producing one record per CDR3 protein. The repertoire holds 80,000 to 95,000 distinct CDR3 sequences, with around 15% as singletons. The sample comprised whole blood. The receptor source for this set is an adult who was a healthcare worker with PCR-confirmed SARS-CoV-2 infection or an uninfected control (not recorded which).

The V and J genes are TRBV12-3 or TRBV12-4 and TRBJ1-2; no firm D call. V was clipped by 3 bases and J by 3 bases, with 11 bases between them. This CDR3 comprises 14 residues. This CDR3 is CASSFVGFDYGYTF. As DNA, the CDR3 is TGTGCCAGCAGTTTCGTGGGGTTCGACTATGGCTACACCTTC.

J is TRBJ1-2 and V is TRBV29-1; TRBD1 might be the D (6 bases). V lost 7 bases, J lost 13 bases, and 13 bases lay in between. The CDR3 is 9 amino acids. Germline lookup yields CDR1 SQVTM and CDR2 ANQGSEA. For the CDR3, the DNA is TGCAGCGCCGGGGGGCCCACCACCTTC. Protein product: CSAGGPTTF. Full variable domain (missing parts from reference TRBV29-1 and TRBJ1-2): SAVISQKPSRDICQRGTSLTIQCQVDSQVTMMFWYRQQPGQSLTLIATANQGSEATYESGFVIDKFPISRPNLTFSTLTVSNMSPEDSSIYLCSAGGPTTFGSGTRLTVV.

This clonotype has just a few counts. CDR3 coding DNA: TGTGCCAGCAGTTACTTGGGGGGGAACCAAGAGACCCAGTACTTC. This translates into CASSYLGGNQETQYF. The chain has TRBV6-6 and TRBJ2-5, with TRBD2 matching over 7 bases. The J segment lost 0 bases and the V segment lost 1 base, leaving 2 bases of the junction unmatched. The CDR3 totals 15 residues. CDR1 MNHNY and CDR2 SVGAGI come from the germline V gene (reference sequence).

This clonotype was observed a handful of times. The chain links TRBV29-1 to TRBJ2-5, with TRBD1 as a possible D gene (5 bases). Deletions cut 3 bases from V and 4 bases from J, with 15 bases between. The CDR3 has 14 residues. The germline gives CDR1 SQVTM, CDR2 ANQGSEA. CDR3 in DNA: TGCAGCGTTGACGGTATTGGGGCTGGAGAGACCCAGTACTTC. Translation gives CSVDGIGAGETQYF.

This clonotype was found a few times. This chain uses TRBV6-5 with TRBJ1-3; 8 bases agree with TRBD1. Per the germline V gene, CDR1 is MNHEY and CDR2 is SVGAGI. The CDR3 runs 14 residues. Unmatched junction bases numbered 3, after V lost 6 bases and J lost 2 bases. In DNA, the CDR3 is TGTGCCAGCAGCCTACAGGGGGCTGGAAACACCATATATTTT. Amino acids: CASSLQGAGNTIYF.

The V gene is TRBV9, the J gene TRBJ1-5, with 12 bases aligning to TRBD1. Germline V gene data show CDR1 as SGDLS and CDR2 as YYNGEE. This CDR3 is built from 15 residues. J was trimmed by 7 bases and V by 4 bases; bases with no gene match: 6. The CDR3 region has the DNA TGTGCCAGCAGCCCGGGACAGGGGGCCTGGCAGCCCCAGCATTTT. Its protein is CASSPGQGAWQPQHF.

In its sample, this clonotype was seen many times. V is TRBV10-3 and J is TRBJ2-5; 8 nucleotides align to TRBD1. CDR1 is ENHRY and CDR2 is SYGVKD in the germline V gene. CDR3 size: 14 residues. Trimming took 5 bases from V and 2 from J; bases not matched to a gene: 4. CDR3: CAISKDRAQETQYF. The CDR3 DNA sequence: TGTGCCATCAGTAAGGACAGGGCACAAGAGACCCAGTACTTC.

The CDR3 spells CASSYSQGYPDGYTF. CDR3 nucleotides: TGTGCCAGCAGTTATTCCCAGGGGTATCCCGATGGCTACACCTTC. This chain links TRBV6-5 with TRBJ1-2; D possibly corresponds to TRBD1 (6 bases). The germline V gene has CDR1 MNHEY and CDR2 SVGAGI. V lost 3 bases and J lost 6, with 17 bases in between. The CDR3 totals 15 residues.

The gene calls are TRBV29-1 and TRBJ2-1, with a tentative D call TRBD1 (6 bases). In germline, CDR1 is SQVTM, CDR2 ANQGSEA. CDR3 size: 12 residues. Trimming shortened V by 5 bases and J by 4 bases, and 9 bases separated the two germline ends. The CDR3 loop is CSVPGEYNEQFF. DNA of the CDR3: TGCAGCGTTCCAGGGGAATACAATGAGCAGTTCTTC.

The gene calls are TRBV12-3 or TRBV12-4 and TRBJ1-3; D might be TRBD1 (5 bases). CDR3 size: 15 residues. The V end was cut by 6 bases, the J end by 4 bases, with 16 bases between. In nucleotides, the CDR3 is TGTGCCAGCAGCTGGGGCTATCTCTCCGGAAACACCATATATTTT. This codes for CASSWGYLSGNTIYF.

This clonotype has at least ten counts. The V and J genes are TRBV7-9 and TRBJ1-1; D remains ambiguous. V lost 2 bases and J 4 bases, leaving 5 bases between the germline ends. Per the germline V gene, CDR1 is SEHNR and CDR2 is FQNEAQ (reference sequence). There are 12 residues in the CDR3. CDR3 region: CASSLTSTEAFF. CDR3 bases: TGTGCCAGCAGCTTAACGAGCACTGAAGCTTTCTTT.

This clonotype turned up a few times. The chain recombines TRBV7-2 with TRBJ1-5; a possible D gene is TRBD1 (6 bases). V shed 3 bases and J shed 0 bases, with 9 bases lying between them. The CDR3 extends over 15 amino acids. Germline V gene sequence: CDR1 SGHTA, CDR2 FQGNSA. The CDR3 is CASSFGQSSNQPQHF. The DNA for the CDR3 is TGTGCCAGCAGCTTTGGACAGAGTAGCAATCAGCCCCAGCATTTT.

This chain links TRBV20-1 with TRBJ2-2; 8 positions match TRBD2. Looked up from germline, CDR1 is DFQATT and CDR2 is SNEGSKA (reference sequence). CDR3 size: 17 residues. V shed 2 bases and J 4 bases; nucleotides not matched to a gene: 12. The CDR3 bases are TGCAGTGCTAGAAGGGAAACTAGCGGAACGATCACCGGGGAGCTGTTTTTT. As protein: CSARRETSGTITGELFF.

Many counts were recorded for this clonotype. The chain carries TRBV12-3 or TRBV12-4 and TRBJ1-5, with TRBD1 matching 7 bases. V lost 7 bases, J lost 0 bases, and 6 bases stayed unmatched. CDR3 length: 15 residues. The CDR3 is CASTDRVSSNQPQHF. In DNA, the CDR3 is TGTGCCAGCACCGACAGGGTCTCTAGCAATCAGCCCCAGCATTTT.

The chain combines TRBV28 with TRBJ1-2; no clear D gene. Germline CDR1 reads MDHEN; CDR2 reads SYDVKM. The CDR3 is 13 amino acids. With 4 bases removed from V and 1 base from J, the gap between germline ends came to 7 bases. The CDR3 region is CASSSHLNYGYTF. CDR3 coding DNA: TGTGCCAGCAGTTCACACCTTAACTATGGCTACACCTTC.

This clonotype was seen a few times. This chain uses TRBV28 with TRBJ1-4; maybe TRBD1 (6 bases). CDR1 MDHEN and CDR2 SYDVKM come from the germline V gene. This CDR3 is 14 amino acids long. Trimming left V 5 bases short and J 6 bases short, with 13 bases between. For the CDR3, the DNA is TGTGCCAGCAGTCGACAGGAGTGGGATGAAAAACTGTTTTTT. It specifies CASSRQEWDEKLFF.

In the case of this clonotype: A much larger clone differs from this one at a single base, so this may be a read error. The J gene is TRBJ1-2, the V gene TRBV28; no clear D gene. Trimming took 7 bases from V and 2 from J, leaving 5 bases between them. The CDR3 is made up of 11 amino acids. In germline, CDR1 is MDHEN, CDR2 SYDVKM. The CDR3 DNA sequence: TGTGCCAGCAACGCGAACTATGGCTACACCTTC. It specifies CASNANYGYTF.

The chain has TRBV5-4 and TRBJ2-3; 10 bases agree with TRBD2. Germline CDR1 SGHNT, CDR2 YYREEE (reference sequence). Germline trimming cut 1 base from V and 2 bases from J; bases unmatched to any gene: 4. CDR3 length: 16 amino acids. In DNA, the CDR3 is TGTGCCAGCAGCTTGATAGCGGGGGGCCCCACAGATACGCAGTATTTT. This translates into CASSLIAGGPTDTQYF.

In the case of this clonotype: One junction end disagrees with the germline gene, perhaps due to a read error. The rearrangement uses TRBV27 and TRBJ2-2; perhaps TRBD2 as D (6 bases). There are 13 residues in the CDR3. From germline, CDR1 is MNHEY and CDR2 SMNVEV (reference sequence). The chain's CDR3 is CASRLAWTGELFF. CDR3 DNA: TGTGCTAGCAGGCTAGCGTGGACCGGGGAGCTGTTTTTT.

This rearrangement joins TRBV9 to TRBJ2-7, with D perhaps being TRBD1 or TRBD2 (5 bases each). Germline V gene lookup returns CDR1 SGDLS and CDR2 YYNGEE. V shed 4 bases and J shed 2 bases, with 13 bases lying between them. The CDR3 consists of 14 residues. CDR3 bases: TGTGCCAGCAGCCCGGGACGGCTGGCCTACGAGCAGTACTTC. Translating gives CASSPGRLAYEQYF.

The rearrangement links TRBV5-1 to TRBJ1-5; a weak D match, TRBD1 (5 bases). CDR3 length equals 14 residues. Germline lookup yields CDR1 SGHRS and CDR2 YFSETQ. The V end lost 1 base, the J end lost 4 bases, and 9 bases lay between the germline ends. The CDR3 reads CASSLTQGNQPQHF. The CDR3 coding sequence is TGCGCCAGCAGCTTGACCCAGGGTAATCAGCCCCAGCATTTT.

This clonotype was seen a few times. The chain is built from TRBV28 and TRBJ2-5; 7 bases are a match to TRBD1. J lost 0 bases, V lost 6 bases, and 7 bases had no gene match. The CDR3 totals 15 residues. Germline lookup yields CDR1 MDHEN and CDR2 SYDVKM. CDR3 sequence: CASRRTGVHQETQYF. Here the CDR3 DNA reads TGTGCCAGCAGAAGAACAGGGGTCCACCAAGAGACCCAGTACTTC.